Below are 30 T cell receptor beta chains sequenced from a single sample in a study of regulatory T cells in long-lasting Graves disease. Both iRepertoire HTBI primers and Arm-PCR of CDR3 regions were used to build the TCR beta libraries. TCRdb itself ran the multiplex PCR reads through MiXCR, one entry per CDR3 protein. The sample carries roughly 350,000 distinct CDR3 sequences, around 17% recorded once. Time point given: newly diagnosed GD, antithyroid drugs for less than 3 months. With RNA extracted from PBMCs as input, the TCR library was made. The data also belong to a second study, concerning T cells in Graves' hyperthyroidism and ophthalmopathy.

Sequenced here: peripheral blood mononuclear cells (PBMCs), sampled at new diagnosis, from a patient treated with antithyroid drugs. These receptor sequences come from a middle-aged man with Graves disease.

In this sample, this clonotype turned up many times. This chain links TRBV7-9 with TRBJ2-1; 7 positions match TRBD1. Trimming took 5 bases from V and 2 from J; bases not matched to a gene: 6. Germline V gene data show CDR1 as SEHNR and CDR2 as FQNEAQ (reference sequence). The CDR3 totals 15 residues. This chain's CDR3 is CASSLRQGAYNEQFF. CDR3 bases: TGTGCCAGCAGCCTCCGTCAGGGGGCCTACAATGAGCAGTTCTTC.

This clonotype has at least ten counts. V and J are TRBV28 and TRBJ1-1; D not resolved. CDR3 length: 15 residues. Germline CDR1 is MDHEN and CDR2 is SYDVKM. Trimming shortened V by 5 bases and J by 0 bases, and 13 bases separated the two germline ends. The CDR3 protein is CASSPFMTVNTEAFF. As DNA, the CDR3 is TGTGCCAGCAGTCCATTCATGACGGTGAACACTGAAGCTTTCTTT.

This clonotype was seen more than once but under ten times. J is TRBJ2-2 and V is TRBV13, with 7 positions matching TRBD2. Looked up from germline, CDR1 is PRHDT and CDR2 is FYEKMQ (reference sequence). Trimming at V came to 3 bases and at J to 6 bases, leaving 7 bases not matched to a gene. The CDR3 runs to 15 residues. The CDR3 DNA reads TGTGCCAGCAGCTTCCGACTAGCCCTATCCGGGGAGCTGTTTTTT. It is translated as CASSFRLALSGELFF.

This clonotype has a handful of counts. V and J are TRBV24-1 and TRBJ2-7, with D perhaps matching TRBD2 (6 bases). Between the trimmed V and J ends, which lost 3 bases and 9 bases, there was a span of 20 bases. Germline lookup yields CDR1 KGHDR and CDR2 SFDVKD. There are 15 residues in the CDR3. This chain's CDR3 is CATSDPKTGGTAQYF. DNA for the CDR3: TGTGCCACCAGTGATCCAAAAACCGGGGGTACCGCGCAGTACTTC.

This clonotype was detected only a few times. CDR3 in DNA: TGTGCCAGCAGTGCCGGACCCAGGGAGGCGGCTGGGGCCAACGTCCTGACTTTC. It is translated as CASSAGPREAAGANVLTF. The V gene is TRBV2, the J gene TRBJ2-6, with a tentative D call TRBD2 (6 bases). This CDR3 has 18 amino acids. The V gene's germline CDR1 is SNHLY and CDR2 FYNNEI. V lost 4 bases to trimming and J lost 2 bases, with 18 bases between them.

V is TRBV12-3 or TRBV12-4 and J is TRBJ2-5, with D possibly being TRBD1 (5 bases). The CDR3 runs 13 residues. V was clipped by 6 bases and J by 5 bases, with 13 bases between them. CDR3 protein: CASSRQRIETQYF. In nucleotides, the CDR3 is TGTGCCAGCAGCCGACAGAGGATCGAGACCCAGTACTTC.

This clonotype was counted ten times or more. CDR3: CAWSTLATYNEQFF. CDR3 bases: TGTGCCTGGAGTACTCTAGCTACTTACAATGAGCAGTTCTTC. The rearrangement links TRBV30 to TRBJ2-1; a weak D match, TRBD2 (5 bases). Germline CDR1 and CDR2: GTSNPN and SVGIG (reference sequence). The CDR3 totals 14 residues. The ends were cut back, 2 bases at V and 4 bases at J, with 12 bases in the middle. The variable domain in full, with the rest retrieved from reference TRBV30 and TRBJ2-1, is SQTIHQWPATLVQPVGSPLSLECTVEGTSNPNLYWYRQAAGRGLQLLFYSVGIGQISSEVPQNLSASRPQDRQFILSSKKLLLSDSGFYLCAWSTLATYNEQFFGPGTRLTVL.

The table lists this clonotype with many counts. J is TRBJ2-7 and V is TRBV12-3 or TRBV12-4; D could derive from TRBD1 or TRBD2 (5 bases each). Between the trimmed V and J ends, which lost 3 bases and 4 bases, there was a span of 13 bases. The CDR3 is made up of 14 amino acids. The CDR3 sequence: CASSFGGVGYEQYF. In DNA, the CDR3 is TGTGCCAGCAGTTTTGGGGGTGTTGGGTACGAGCAGTACTTC.

A few counts support this clonotype. The chain has TRBV9 and TRBJ1-2; no reliable D call. The V gene lost 0 bases and the J gene lost 2 bases, with 5 bases spanning the gap. The CDR3 length is 13 residues. Germline loops: CDR1 SGDLS, CDR2 YYNGEE. The CDR3 here is CASSVADNYGYTF. The CDR3 DNA reads TGTGCCAGCAGCGTAGCAGACAACTATGGCTACACCTTC.

This clonotype was recorded a few times. In DNA form, the CDR3 reads TGTGCCATCACCGGACAGGGGGGGAACACCGGGGAGCTGTTTTTT. Protein sequence: CAITGQGGNTGELFF. V and J are TRBV10-3 and TRBJ2-2; 10 bases agree with TRBD1. The V gene's germline CDR1 is ENHRY and CDR2 SYGVKD. The junction had 3 bases not matched to a gene; V was cut back by 7 bases and J by 1 base. The CDR3 runs 15 residues.

The genes are TRBV29-1 and TRBJ1-1; D not resolved. The CDR3 runs to 11 residues. Deletions cut 4 bases from V and 6 bases from J, with 9 bases between. Germline V gene lookup returns CDR1 SQVTM and CDR2 ANQGSEA. The DNA for the CDR3 is TGCAGCGTTGGAAGGGAAGCTGAAGCTTTCTTT. Its translation: CSVGREAEAFF.

This clonotype was counted a few times. The chain uses TRBV2 and TRBJ2-2; no firm D call. Germline values: CDR1 SNHLY, CDR2 FYNNEI. The CDR3 runs 13 residues. V dropped 7 bases and J dropped 2 bases, with 8 bases sitting between them. In nucleotides, the CDR3 is TGTGCCAGCACCCGTAAAAACACCGGGGAGCTGTTTTTT. The encoded protein is CASTRKNTGELFF.

This clonotype appeared many times. This sequence joins TRBV5-1 and TRBJ1-6; 7 nucleotides line up with TRBD1. Germline-derived CDR1 and CDR2 are SGHRS and YFSETQ. Trimming at V came to 4 bases and at J to 9 bases, leaving 7 bases not matched to a gene. CDR3 length equals 14 residues. CDR3 region: CASSPRTGGSPLHF. DNA for the CDR3: TGCGCCAGCAGCCCGCGGACAGGAGGTTCACCCCTCCACTTT. Supplemented by reference TRBV5-1 and TRBJ1-6, the full variable domain reads KAGVTQTPRYLIKTRGQQVTLSCSPISGHRSVSWYQQTPGQGLQFLFEYFSETQRNKGNFPGRFSGRQFSNSRSEMNVSTLELGDSALYLCASSPRTGGSPLHFGNGTRLTVT.

This clonotype was picked up many times. This chain connects TRBV5-4 to TRBJ2-5; maybe TRBD1 (6 bases). The CDR3 has 14 residues. Germline V gives CDR1 SGHNT, CDR2 YYREEE (reference sequence). V was pared by 4 bases and J by 2 bases, with 12 bases between. CDR3 sequence (DNA): TGTGCCAGCAGCCCTGGGGGCCCTCAAGAGACCCAGTACTTC. It is translated as CASSPGGPQETQYF.

This clonotype was seen a handful of times. The chain employs TRBV20-1 and TRBJ1-1; D is perhaps TRBD1 (6 bases). Looked up from germline, CDR1 is DFQATT and CDR2 is SNEGSKA (reference sequence). V was shortened by 5 bases and J by 4 bases, with 11 bases between the two germline ends. The CDR3 is made up of 12 amino acids. The CDR3 here is CSALDRITEAFF. CDR3 DNA: TGCAGTGCTCTCGACAGGATCACTGAAGCTTTCTTT.

This clonotype was counted only a few times. The chain carries TRBV7-2 and TRBJ2-7, with 8 bases fitting TRBD2. With V trimmed by 5 bases and J by 5 bases, 11 bases remained unmatched. The length of the CDR3 is 15 residues. Looked up from germline, CDR1 is SGHTA and CDR2 is FQGNSA. The CDR3 DNA follows: TGTGCCAGCAGCCCTCTCCGGGGGGGGGTGAACGAGCAGTACTTC. It codes for CASSPLRGGVNEQYF.

In the case of this clonotype: The final CDR3 position lacks the conserved phenylalanine or tryptophan, pointing to a likely read error. The limits of the CDR3 on the DNA are not certain, so only TCRdb's listed CDR3 is given. V is TRBV24-1 and J is TRBJ2-5. In germline, CDR1 is KGHDR, CDR2 SFDVKD. The CDR3 has 11 residues if both end residues are counted. The CDR3 is CATSDSVALFL.

This clonotype was observed at least ten times. J is TRBJ2-3 and V is TRBV6-2 or TRBV6-3; D is unresolved. The V end lost 0 bases, the J end lost 0 bases, and 4 bases lay between the germline ends. The V gene's germline CDR1 is MNHEY and CDR2 SVGEGT. The CDR3 has 14 residues. The CDR3 region is CASSYSESTDTQYF. CDR3 in DNA: TGTGCCAGCAGTTACTCGGAAAGCACAGATACGCAGTATTTT.

This rearrangement joins TRBV11-1 to TRBJ2-7; D is unresolved. The CDR3 contains 12 residues. Germline V gives CDR1 SGHAT, CDR2 FQDESV (reference sequence). V lost 6 bases and J lost 3, with 9 bases in between. CDR3 coding DNA: TGTGCCAGCAGTGGACCCAACTACGAGCAGTACTTC. It translates to CASSGPNYEQYF.

This clonotype has only a few counts. The gene calls are TRBV4-2 and TRBJ1-3; unclear D gene. The ends were cut back, 1 base at V and 0 bases at J, with 10 bases in the middle. This CDR3 spans 16 amino acids. Per germline, CDR1 LGHNA and CDR2 YNFKEQ. Written as DNA, the CDR3 is TGTGCCAGCAGCCAAGTTGGCGGTCCCTCTGGAAACACCATATATTTT. Translating gives CASSQVGGPSGNTIYF.

This clonotype came up many times. The genes are TRBV3-1 and TRBJ1-4; D call uncertain. CDR3 size: 12 residues. V was shortened by 4 bases and J by 8 bases, with 8 bases between the two germline ends. Germline values: CDR1 LGHDT, CDR2 YNNKEL (reference sequence). The CDR3 nucleotides are TGTGCCAGCAGCCGTTTTAGGGAAAAACTGTTTTTT. This translates into CASSRFREKLFF.

This clonotype was counted ten times or more. V gene TRBV11-3 combines with J gene TRBJ2-2; D call uncertain. Trimming shortened V by 3 bases and J by 5 bases, and 7 bases separated the two germline ends. Looked up from germline, CDR1 is SGHNT and CDR2 is YENEEA. This CDR3 region has 13 residues. CDR3 sequence: CASSFTQTGELFF. For the CDR3, the DNA is TGTGCCAGCAGCTTTACCCAGACCGGGGAGCTGTTTTTT. The full variable domain, with the rest looked up from reference TRBV11-3 and TRBJ2-2, is EAGVVQSPRYKIIEKKQPVAFWCNPISGHNTLYWYLQNLGQGPELLIRYENEEAVDDSQLPKDRFSAERLKGVDSTLKIQPAELGDSAVYLCASSFTQTGELFFGEGSRLTVL.

Notes on this clonotype: Given a much more abundant clone one base away, this may be a read error. The chain combines TRBV7-2 with TRBJ1-4, with 8 bases matching TRBD1. CDR1 is SGHTA and CDR2 is FQGNSA in the germline V gene. CDR3 length: 14 amino acids. The CDR3 region has the DNA TGTGCCAGCAGCTCGGACAGGGCCTACGAAAAACTGCTTTTT. This gives the protein CASSSDRAYEKLLF.

The chain is built from TRBV5-1 and TRBJ2-5; either TRBD1 or TRBD2 may fit D (6 bases each). Germline V CDR1 and CDR2: SGHRS, YFSETQ. The CDR3 is 16 residues long. V shed 6 bases and J shed 4 bases, with 22 bases lying between them. CDR3 coding DNA: TGCGCCAGCATGGAAGGTCGGGGGCATATTGGAGAGACCCAGTACTTC. This gives the protein CASMEGRGHIGETQYF.

This clonotype was seen at least ten times. The chain couples TRBV3-1 to TRBJ1-1, with TRBD1 matching 7 bases. CDR1 and CDR2 from the germline V gene are LGHDT and YNNKEL (reference sequence). After removal of 5 bases from V and 3 bases from J, the junction contained 18 bases not matched to a gene. The CDR3 runs to 18 residues. The CDR3: CASSFLIPYRGRDTEAFF. The DNA for the CDR3 is TGTGCCAGCAGCTTTCTGATCCCGTACAGGGGCAGGGACACTGAAGCTTTCTTT.

V and J are TRBV29-1 and TRBJ2-3, with 7 bases identical to TRBD1. This CDR3 spans 14 amino acids. Germline V gene sequence: CDR1 SQVTM, CDR2 ANQGSEA. The V and J ends lost 5 bases and 4 bases, in that order; junction bases with no gene match: 9. CDR3 bases: TGCAGCGTTCAGCCAGGGGGATATGCAGATACGCAGTATTTT. It encodes CSVQPGGYADTQYF.

On this clonotype: A much bigger clone sits one base away, suggesting this may be a read error. Here the CDR3 omits its conserved ending phenylalanine or tryptophan, so a read error is the likely source. The chain uses TRBV24-1 and TRBJ2-1; 9 bases match TRBD1. The CDR3 is made up of 14 amino acids. Germline V gene data show CDR1 as KGHDR and CDR2 as SFDVKD. V trimming: 7 bases; J trimming: 4 bases; junction bases outside the gene matches: 4. The CDR3 DNA reads as TGTGCCACCAGCGGGACAGGGTTGTACAATGAGCAGTTCCTC. It encodes CATSGTGLYNEQFL.

This clonotype was detected a few times. The V gene is TRBV29-1, the J gene TRBJ2-1, with a possible D match to TRBD2 (6 bases). The V and J ends lost 6 bases and 9 bases respectively, with 15 bases between them. This CDR3 is built from 12 residues. Germline V gives CDR1 SQVTM, CDR2 ANQGSEA. In nucleotides, the CDR3 is TGCAGCGTCCGAGGGCTAGCGAGTGAGCAGTTCTTC. As protein: CSVRGLASEQFF.

This clonotype occurred many times. V gene TRBV20-1 combines with J gene TRBJ2-3; TRBD2 matches at 14 bases. Unmatched junction bases numbered 4, after V lost 5 bases and J lost 6 bases. This CDR3 contains 14 residues. Germline lookup yields CDR1 DFQATT and CDR2 SNEGSKA (reference sequence). DNA for the CDR3: TGCAGTGCTCAGACTAGCGGGGGGGCGGATACGCAGTATTTT. Its translation: CSAQTSGGADTQYF.

A few counts support this clonotype. V gene TRBV10-3 combines with J gene TRBJ1-1; 7 positions agree with TRBD1. The CDR3 extends over 13 amino acids. The V gene end was trimmed by 6 bases and the J gene end by 4 bases; junction bases not matched to a gene: 5. Germline V gene data show CDR1 as ENHRY and CDR2 as SYGVKD. The CDR3 here is CAISSYRGTEAFF. The DNA of the CDR3 is TGTGCCATCAGCTCCTACAGGGGCACTGAAGCTTTCTTT.